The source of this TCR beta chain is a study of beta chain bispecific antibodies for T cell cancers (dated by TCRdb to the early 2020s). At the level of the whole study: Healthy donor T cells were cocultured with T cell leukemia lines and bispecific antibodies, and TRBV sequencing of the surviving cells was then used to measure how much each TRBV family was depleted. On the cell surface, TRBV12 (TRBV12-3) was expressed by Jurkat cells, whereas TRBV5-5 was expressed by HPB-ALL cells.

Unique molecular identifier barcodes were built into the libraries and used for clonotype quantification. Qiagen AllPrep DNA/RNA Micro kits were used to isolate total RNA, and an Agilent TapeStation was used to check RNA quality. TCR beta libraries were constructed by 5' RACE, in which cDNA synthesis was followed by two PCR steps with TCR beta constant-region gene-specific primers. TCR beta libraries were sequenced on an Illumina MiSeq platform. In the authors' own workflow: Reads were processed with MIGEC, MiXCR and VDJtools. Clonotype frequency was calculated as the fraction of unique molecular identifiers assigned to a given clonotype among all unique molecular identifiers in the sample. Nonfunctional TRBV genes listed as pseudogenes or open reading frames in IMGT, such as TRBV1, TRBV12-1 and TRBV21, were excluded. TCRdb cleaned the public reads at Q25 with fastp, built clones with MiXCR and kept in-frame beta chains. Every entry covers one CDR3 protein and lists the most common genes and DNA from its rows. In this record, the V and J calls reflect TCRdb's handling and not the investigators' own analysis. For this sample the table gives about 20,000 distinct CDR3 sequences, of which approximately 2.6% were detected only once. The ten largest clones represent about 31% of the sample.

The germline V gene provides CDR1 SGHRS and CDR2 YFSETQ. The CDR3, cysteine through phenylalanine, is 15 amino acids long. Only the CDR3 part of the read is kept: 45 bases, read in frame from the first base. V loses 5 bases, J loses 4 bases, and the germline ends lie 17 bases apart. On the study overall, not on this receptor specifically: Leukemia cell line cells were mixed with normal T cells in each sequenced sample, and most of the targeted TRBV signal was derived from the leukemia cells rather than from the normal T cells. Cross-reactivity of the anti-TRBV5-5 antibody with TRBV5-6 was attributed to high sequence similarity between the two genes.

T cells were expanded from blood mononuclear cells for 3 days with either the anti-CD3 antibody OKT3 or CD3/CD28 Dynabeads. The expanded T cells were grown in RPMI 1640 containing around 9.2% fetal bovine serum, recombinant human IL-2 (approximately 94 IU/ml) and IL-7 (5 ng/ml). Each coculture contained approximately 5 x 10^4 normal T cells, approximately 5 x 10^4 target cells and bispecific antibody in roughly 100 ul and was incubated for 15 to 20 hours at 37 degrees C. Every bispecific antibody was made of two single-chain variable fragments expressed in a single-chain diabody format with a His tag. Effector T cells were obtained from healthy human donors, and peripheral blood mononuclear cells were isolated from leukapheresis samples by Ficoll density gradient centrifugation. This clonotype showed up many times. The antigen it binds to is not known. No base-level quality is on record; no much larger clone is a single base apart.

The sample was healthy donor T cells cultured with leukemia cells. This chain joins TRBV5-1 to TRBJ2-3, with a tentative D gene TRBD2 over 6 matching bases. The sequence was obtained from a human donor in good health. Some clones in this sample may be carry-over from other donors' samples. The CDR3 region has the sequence CASSLSPGGPDTQYF. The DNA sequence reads TGCGCCAGCAGTCTTAGCCCCGGGGGTCCAGATACGCAGTATTTT.